This T cell receptor (beta chain) was identified in a study of cytomegalovirus exposure and HLA in healthy donors. Study results and limitations: V- and J-gene trimming of TCR beta was linked (in a later analysis) to a missense DCLRE1C variant. Most TCR sequences proved rare, with some public TCRs found in many donors.

With respect to this clone: The antigen is not known.

The germline CDR1 and CDR2 sequences are SNHLY and FYNNEI. The CDR3 extends over 14 amino acids. V shed 5 bases and J shed 2 bases, with 11 bases lying between them. The PCR employed 60 Vbeta primers together with 13 Jbeta primers. Clones were read by immunoSEQ multiplex PCR, and TCRdb kept only the in-frame ones, dropping some. The sample lists tens of thousands of clones, around 80% occurring once. The sequenced sample was PBMCs. The receptor's source is a male donor in good health and CMV-seropositive. The rearrangement joins TRBV2 to TRBJ2-3; TRBD2 is a possible D gene (6 bases). The CDR3 loop is CASSLLAHTDTQYF. The CDR3 DNA follows: TGTGCCAGCAGTTTACTAGCACACACAGATACGCAGTATTTT.